This is a list of T cell receptor beta chains from one sample in a study of CD8+ T cells in alopecia areata. Clones were read by immunoSEQ multiplex PCR, and TCRdb kept only the in-frame ones, dropping some. In the table there are about 11,000 clones, approximately 60% of which are singletons. This material consisted of skin, taken at week 0. The receptors here all came from a human donor with alopecia areata. Each CDR3 is given with its conserved first and last residue. A D gene is named only where the DNA matches it firmly. The size of a clone is reported for some rows only, either as once, few or many, or as a class for expanded clones.

NA	TRBV6-1	14	NA	TRBJ2-7	CASRRQVSSYEQYF	TGTGCCAGCAGGAGACAGGTTAGCTCCTACGAGCAGTACTTC
NA	TRBV2	14	few	TRBJ2-3	CASSARTARDTQYF	TGTGCCAGCAGTGCCCGGACAGCGAGAGATACGCAGTATTTT
NA	TRBV29-1	14	NA	TRBJ2-3	CSVESGHPWDTQYF	TGCAGCGTTGAAAGCGGGCACCCCTGGGATACGCAGTATTTT
TRBD1	TRBV6-5	14	NA	TRBJ2-7	CASRMTGTGYEQYF	TGTGCCAGCAGGATGACCGGGACAGGGTACGAGCAGTACTTC
NA	TRBV19	18	few	TRBJ2-1	CASSFPLRGPSSYNEQFF	TGTGCCAGTAGTTTCCCCCTGCGGGGCCCTAGCTCCTACAATGAGCAGTTCTTC
NA	TRBV5-1	15	NA	TRBJ2-7	CASSSVFLPPYEQYF	TGCGCCAGCAGCTCCGTATTTTTGCCACCCTACGAGCAGTACTTC
NA	TRBV30	15	NA	TRBJ2-6	CAWRDRREGANVLTF	TGTGCCTGGAGAGATCGTAGGGAAGGGGCCAACGTCCTGACTTTC
TRBD1	TRBV6-1	15	few	TRBJ1-4	CASSVRTGFNEKLFF	TGTGCCAGCAGTGTCCGGACAGGTTTTAATGAAAAACTGTTTTTT
NA	TRBV5-6	15	few	TRBJ1-5	CASSFLGGSNQPQHF	TGTGCCAGCAGCTTCTTAGGGGGGAGCAATCAGCCCCAGCATTTT
NA	TRBV25-1	14	NA	TRBJ1-6	CASGTGAYNSPLHF	TGTGCCAGCGGCACCGGGGCCTATAATTCACCCCTCCACTTT
NA	TRBV7-3	17	NA	TRBJ2-1	CASSLGVGGSSYNEQFF	TGTGCCAGCAGCTTGGGGGTTGGTGGGAGCTCCTACAATGAGCAGTTCTTC
NA	TRBV11-2	15	NA	TRBJ2-1	CASNLEGQPPYEQFF	TGTGCCAGCAACTTGGAGGGACAGCCCCCCTATGAGCAGTTCTTC
TRBD1	TRBV2	14	NA	TRBJ1-1	CASRGRGLAFEAFF	TGTGCCAGCAGGGGCAGGGGGCTAGCTTTTGAAGCTTTCTTT
NA	TRBV6-5	15	NA	TRBJ1-5	CASSLGSWGNQPQHF	TGTGCCAGCAGCCTCGGGAGTTGGGGCAATCAGCCCCAGCATTTT
TRBD1	TRBV15	15	few	TRBJ1-2	CATSRGQGVNYGYTF	TGTGCCACCAGCAGGGGACAGGGGGTTAACTATGGCTACACCTTC
TRBD1	TRBV30	14	NA	TRBJ1-5	CAWSRGRGHQPQHF	TGTGCCTGGAGTCGAGGCAGGGGGCATCAGCCCCAGCATTTT
NA	TRBV7-2	16	NA	TRBJ2-1	CASSSSFGFSYNEQFF	TGTGCCAGCAGCTCATCTTTTGGATTCTCCTACAATGAGCAGTTCTTC
NA	TRBV4-1	19	NA	TRBJ1-6	CASSQDLFGLAHYNSPLHF	TGCGCCAGCAGCCAAGACTTGTTCGGCCTAGCCCACTATAATTCACCCCTCCACTTT
TRBD2	TRBV7-9	13	few	TRBJ2-1	CASSLEQRGRKFF	TGTGCCAGCAGCTTGGAACAGCGGGGGAGGAAGTTCTTC